Listed below are T cell receptor beta chains from one sample, sequenced in a study of Graves' ophthalmopathy and Graves' hyperthyroidism. Using its own MiXCR run on the multiplex PCR reads, TCRdb lists one record per CDR3 protein. The sample records over a million distinct CDR3 sequences, about 40% being singletons. The source material was peripheral blood or thyroid tissue (not recorded which). These receptors all come from an adult man with Graves' hyperthyroidism. Both conserved end residues are part of each CDR3. The D gene is left open where the match is weak. The size of a clone is reported for some rows only, either as once, few or many, or as a class for expanded clones.

v_call	d_call	clone_size	j_call	cdr3_aa	cdr3_nt
TRBV19	-	many	TRBJ1-5	CASSMAGRFQPQHF	TGTGCCAGTAGTATGGCTGGGCGGTTTCAGCCCCAGCATTTT
TRBV7-6	-	many	TRBJ2-7	CASSPLGGDLREQYF	TGTGCCAGCAGCCCCCTAGGAGGGGATCTACGAGAGCAGTACTTC
TRBV10-2	-	-	TRBJ1-6	CASSEGDNNSPLHF	TGCGCCAGCAGTGAGGGGGACAATAATTCACCCCTCCACTTT
TRBV20-1	-	many	TRBJ2-5	CSGNHQETQYF	TGCAGTGGCAACCACCAAGAGACCCAGTACTTC
TRBV10-3	TRBD1	-	TRBJ1-5	CASARDRGLGNQPQHF	TGTGCCTCCGCCAGGGACAGGGGCTTAGGTAATCAGCCCCAGCATTTT
TRBV20-1	-	-	TRBJ2-7	CSARPPGFADEQYF	TGCAGTGCTAGACCCCCCGGGTTTGCGGACGAGCAGTACTTC
TRBV7-9	-	few	TRBJ2-2	CASSPRGRTNTGELFF	TGTGCCAGCAGCCCAAGGGGCAGAACGAACACCGGGGAGCTGTTTTTT
TRBV28	-	few	TRBJ2-7	CASTGRGPYEQYF	TGTGCCAGCACAGGAAGGGGCCCCTACGAGCAGTACTTC
TRBV12-3/TRBV12-4	-	-	TRBJ2-7	CASSSVVGQGGNEQYF	TGTGCCAGCAGTTCCGTCGTAGGACAGGGAGGGAACGAGCAGTACTTC
TRBV2	TRBD1	-	TRBJ1-6	CASSEAGQDNSPLHF	TGTGCCAGCAGTGAAGCGGGACAGGATAATTCACCCCTCCACTTT
TRBV2	-	-	TRBJ1-2	CASSARQGYNYGYTF	TGTGCCAGCAGTGCTAGGCAGGGCTATAACTATGGCTACACCTTC
TRBV28	-	few	TRBJ1-4	CASTPGSQNEKLFF	TGTGCCAGCACCCCGGGGAGTCAGAATGAAAAACTGTTTTTT
TRBV6-6	-	-	TRBJ1-1	CASSYLPGTEGTEAFF	TGTGCCAGCAGTTACTTGCCGGGGACCGAGGGGACTGAAGCTTTCTTT
TRBV20-1	-	-	TRBJ2-6	CSARVRDSGANVLTF	TGCAGTGCTAGAGTGAGGGACTCTGGGGCCAACGTCCTGACTTTC
TRBV4-1	-	-	TRBJ2-2	CASSQSAGSANTGELFF	TGCGCCAGCAGCCAGTCGGCCGGCAGCGCTAACACCGGGGAGCTGTTTTTT
TRBV29-1	-	many	TRBJ1-2	CSVPNFRINYGYTF	TGCAGCGTCCCTAATTTCCGGATTAACTATGGCTACACCTTC
TRBV5-1	TRBD1	few	TRBJ1-1	CASSQATGGVKSNTEAFF	TGCGCCAGCAGCCAAGCGACAGGGGGCGTTAAGTCGAACACTGAAGCTTTCTTT
TRBV10-2	TRBD2	-	TRBJ2-5	CASSVGLAGGVETQYF	TGCGCCAGCAGTGTCGGACTAGCGGGAGGAGTGGAGACCCAGTACTTC
TRBV12-3/TRBV12-4	-	many	TRBJ2-5	CASSGDSGVQTQYF	TGTGCCAGCAGTGGGGACAGCGGGGTACAGACCCAGTACTTC
TRBV6-5	-	many	TRBJ2-7	CASSYGVEQYF	TGTGCCAGCAGTTATGGCGTCGAGCAGTACTTC
TRBV20-1	-	few	TRBJ2-6	CSARDWGAGANVLTF	TGCAGTGCTAGAGACTGGGGCGCTGGGGCCAACGTCCTGACTTTC
TRBV25-1	-	-	TRBJ1-1	CASSLVQAGQNTEAFF	TGTGCCAGCAGCTTAGTTCAGGCGGGGCAGAACACTGAAGCTTTCTTT
TRBV30	-	-	TRBJ1-3	CAWSVWGGLGNTIYF	TGTGCCTGGAGTGTCTGGGGGGGATTAGGAAACACCATATATTTT
TRBV15	TRBD1	many	TRBJ1-1	CATSRDRRQGGGTEAFF	TGTGCCACCAGCAGAGATAGGAGACAGGGCGGAGGCACTGAAGCTTTCTTT
TRBV6-5	-	-	TRBJ1-3	CASSYHGDNSGNTIYF	TGTGCCAGCAGTTACCACGGGGACAACTCTGGAAACACCATATATTTT
TRBV5-1	-	-	TRBJ1-4	CASSPDPNTGDEKLFF	TGCGCCAGCAGCCCAGATCCAAACACCGGGGACGAAAAACTGTTTTTT
TRBV29-1	-	many	TRBJ1-3	CNVVSGYSGNTIYF	TGCAACGTTGTCTCGGGATACTCTGGAAACACCATATATTTT
TRBV29-1	TRBD2	-	TRBJ2-3	CSVAPTSGRADTQYF	TGCAGCGTTGCGCCTACTAGCGGGAGGGCAGATACGCAGTATTTT
TRBV10-2	-	-	TRBJ1-2	CASSESGGAYGYTF	TGCGCCAGCAGTGAGTCGGGAGGGGCGTATGGCTACACCTTC
TRBV7-2	-	-	TRBJ2-3	CASSLVDRQTQYF	TGTGCCAGCAGCTTAGTTGACAGACAAACGCAGTATTTT
TRBV7-9	-	many	TRBJ1-6	CASSYGDRFGGSLHF	TGTGCCAGCAGCTACGGGGACCGATTCGGCGGGAGCCTCCACTTT